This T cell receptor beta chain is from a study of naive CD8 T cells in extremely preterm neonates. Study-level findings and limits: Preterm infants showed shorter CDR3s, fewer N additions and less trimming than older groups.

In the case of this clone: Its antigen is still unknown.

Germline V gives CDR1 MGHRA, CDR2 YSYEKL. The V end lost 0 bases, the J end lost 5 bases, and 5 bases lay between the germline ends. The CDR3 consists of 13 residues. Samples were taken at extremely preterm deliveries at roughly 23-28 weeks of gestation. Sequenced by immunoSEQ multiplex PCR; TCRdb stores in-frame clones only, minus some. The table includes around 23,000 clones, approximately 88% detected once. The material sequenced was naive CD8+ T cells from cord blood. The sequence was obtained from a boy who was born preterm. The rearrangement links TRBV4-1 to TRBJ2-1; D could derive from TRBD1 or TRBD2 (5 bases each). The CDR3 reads CASSQEGHNEQFF. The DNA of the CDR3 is TGCGCCAGCAGCCAAGAGGGACACAATGAGCAGTTCTTC.